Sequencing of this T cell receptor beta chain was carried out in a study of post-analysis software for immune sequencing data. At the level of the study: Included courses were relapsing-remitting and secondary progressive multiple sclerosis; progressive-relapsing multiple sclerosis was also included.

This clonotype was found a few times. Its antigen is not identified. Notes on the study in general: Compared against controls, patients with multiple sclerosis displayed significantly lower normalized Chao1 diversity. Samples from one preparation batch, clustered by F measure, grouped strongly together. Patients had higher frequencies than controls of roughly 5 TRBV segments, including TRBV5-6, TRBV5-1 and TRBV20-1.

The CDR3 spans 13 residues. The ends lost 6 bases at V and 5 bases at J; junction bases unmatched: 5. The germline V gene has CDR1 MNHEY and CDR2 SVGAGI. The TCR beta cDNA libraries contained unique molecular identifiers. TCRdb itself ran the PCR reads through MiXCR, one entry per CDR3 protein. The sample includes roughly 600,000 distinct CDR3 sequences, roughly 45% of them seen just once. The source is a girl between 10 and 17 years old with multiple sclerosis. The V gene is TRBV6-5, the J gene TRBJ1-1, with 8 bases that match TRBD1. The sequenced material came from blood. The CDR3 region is CASRDRERTEAFF. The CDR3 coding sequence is TGTGCCAGCAGGGACAGGGAGAGGACTGAAGCTTTCTTT.